This TCR beta chain was sequenced for a study of blood T cell repertoires in COVID-19. Per the original data handling: Amplification of reference gene primers provided the estimated nucleated cell counts. Here immunoSEQ multiplex PCR was the method, and the copy in TCRdb shows in-frame clones only, minus some. V, J and clone size were drawn from that table, and D and trimming were deduced from the DNA. This table holds 90,000 to 100,000 clones, 84% found once. Per germline, CDR1 MDHEN and CDR2 SYDVKM. Between the trimmed V and J ends, which lost 6 bases and 2 bases, there was a span of 10 bases. The CDR3 totals 14 residues.

The V call is TRBV28, the J call TRBJ1-4; D uncertain. The sequencing sample was made of peripheral blood. This sequence originates from a man between 65 and 85 years old with active or convalescent COVID-19. The CDR3 reads CASRFGSTNEKLFF. Here the CDR3 DNA reads TGTGCCAGCAGGTTCGGTAGCACTAATGAAAAACTGTTTTTT.